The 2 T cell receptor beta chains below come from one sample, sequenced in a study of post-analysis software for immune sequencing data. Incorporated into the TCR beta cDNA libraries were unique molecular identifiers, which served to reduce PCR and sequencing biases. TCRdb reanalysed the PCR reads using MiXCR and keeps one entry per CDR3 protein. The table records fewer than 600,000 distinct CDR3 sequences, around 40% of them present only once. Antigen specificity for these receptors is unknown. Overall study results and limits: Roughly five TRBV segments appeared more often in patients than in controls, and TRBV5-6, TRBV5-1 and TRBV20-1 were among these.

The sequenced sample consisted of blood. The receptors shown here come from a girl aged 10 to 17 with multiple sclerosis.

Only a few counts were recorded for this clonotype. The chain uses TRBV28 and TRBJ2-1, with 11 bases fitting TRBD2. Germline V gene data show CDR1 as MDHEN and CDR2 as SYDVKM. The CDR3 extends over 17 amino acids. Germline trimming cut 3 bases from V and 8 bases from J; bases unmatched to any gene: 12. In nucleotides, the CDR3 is TGTGCCAGCAGTTTGGACCCTAGCGGGAGGTCGAGCGATGAGCAGTTCTTC. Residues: CASSLDPSGRSSDEQFF.

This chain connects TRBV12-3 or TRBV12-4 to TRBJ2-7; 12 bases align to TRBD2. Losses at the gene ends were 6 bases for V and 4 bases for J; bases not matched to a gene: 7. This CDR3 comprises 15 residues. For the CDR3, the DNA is TGTGCCAGCAGGACTATGACTAGCGGGAGATACGAGCAGTACTTC. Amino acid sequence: CASRTMTSGRYEQYF.